The clone carrying this T cell receptor (beta chain) was counted many times. The data stem from a study of early T cells in non-severe SARS-CoV-2 infection. This CDR3 has 14 residues. Per germline, CDR1 SGHRS and CDR2 YFSETQ. Trimming cost V 7 bases and J 6 bases; bases outside gene matches: 9. Each CDR3 protein is one row after TCRdb ran MiXCR on the 5' RACE reads. The sample comprises tens of thousands of distinct CDR3 sequences, around 6.8% of which are singletons, and roughly 5% rests with the top ten. Sequencing was done on a sample of whole blood. This receptor was taken from an adult who was a healthcare worker with PCR-confirmed SARS-CoV-2 infection or an uninfected control (not recorded which). V usage is TRBV5-1 and J usage is TRBJ1-2; 10 bases map to TRBD1. This CDR3 reads CASQRDRGRDGYTF. The CDR3 DNA follows: TGCGCCAGCCAAAGGGACAGGGGAAGAGATGGCTACACCTTC. The whole variable domain, remainder taken from reference TRBV5-1 and TRBJ1-2, is KAGVTQTPRYLIKTRGQQVTLSCSPISGHRSVSWYQQTPGQGLQFLFEYFSETQRNKGNFPGRFSGRQFSNSRSEMNVSTLELGDSALYLCASQRDRGRDGYTFGSGTRLTVV.